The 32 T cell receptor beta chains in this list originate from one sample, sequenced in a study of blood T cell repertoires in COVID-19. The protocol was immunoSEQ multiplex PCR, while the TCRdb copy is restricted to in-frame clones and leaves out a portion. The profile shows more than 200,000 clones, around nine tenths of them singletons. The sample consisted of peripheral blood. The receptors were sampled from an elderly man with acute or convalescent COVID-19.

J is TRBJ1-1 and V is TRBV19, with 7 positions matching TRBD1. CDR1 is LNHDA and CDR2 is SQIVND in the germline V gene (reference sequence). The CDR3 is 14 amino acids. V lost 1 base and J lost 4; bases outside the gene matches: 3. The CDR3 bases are TGTGCCAGTAGTATAGGGAACAGGGGCACTGAAGCTTTCTTT. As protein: CASSIGNRGTEAFF.

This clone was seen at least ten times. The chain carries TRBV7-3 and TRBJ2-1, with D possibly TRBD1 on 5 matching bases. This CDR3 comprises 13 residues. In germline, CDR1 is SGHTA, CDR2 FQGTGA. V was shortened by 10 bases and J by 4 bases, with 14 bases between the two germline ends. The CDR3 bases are TGTGCCACCTCCCAAGACAGATACAATGAGCAGTTCTTC. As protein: CATSQDRYNEQFF.

CDR3 nucleotide sequence: TGTGCCAGTAGCCCCACAGGGGGCGATTCACCCCTCCACTTT. This translates into CASSPTGGDSPLHF. V and J are TRBV19 and TRBJ1-6; 9 positions match TRBD1. The CDR3 runs to 14 residues. CDR1 and CDR2 (germline): LNHDA, SQIVND (reference sequence). Germline trimming cut 6 bases from V and 8 bases from J; bases unmatched to any gene: 5.

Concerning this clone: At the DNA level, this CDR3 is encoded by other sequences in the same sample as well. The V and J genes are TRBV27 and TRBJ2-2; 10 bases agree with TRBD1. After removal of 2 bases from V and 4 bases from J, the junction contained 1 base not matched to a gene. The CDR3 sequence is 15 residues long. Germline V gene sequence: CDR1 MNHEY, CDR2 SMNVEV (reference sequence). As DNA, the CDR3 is TGTGCCAGCAGTTTAGGACAGGGGGTCACCGGGGAGCTGTTTTTT. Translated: CASSLGQGVTGELFF.

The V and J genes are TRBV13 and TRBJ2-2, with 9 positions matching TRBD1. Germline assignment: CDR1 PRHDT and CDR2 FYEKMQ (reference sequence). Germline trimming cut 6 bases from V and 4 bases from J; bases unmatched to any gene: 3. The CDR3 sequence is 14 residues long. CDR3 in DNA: TGTGCCAGCAGACAGGGGGCGCTCACCGGGGAGCTGTTTTTT. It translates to CASRQGALTGELFF. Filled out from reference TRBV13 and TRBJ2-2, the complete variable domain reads AAGVIQSPRHLIKEKRETATLKCYPIPRHDTVYWYQQGPGQDPQFLISFYEKMQSDKGSIPDRFSAQQFSDYHSELNMSSLELGDSALYFCASRQGALTGELFFGEGSRLTVL.

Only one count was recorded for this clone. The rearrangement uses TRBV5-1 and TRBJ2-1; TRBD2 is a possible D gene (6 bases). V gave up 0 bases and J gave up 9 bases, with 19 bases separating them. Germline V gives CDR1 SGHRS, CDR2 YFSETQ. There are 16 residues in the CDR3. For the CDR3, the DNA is TGCGCCAGCAGCTTGGAAGGTAGCGGAGGACCTTTTGAGCAGTTCTTC. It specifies CASSLEGSGGPFEQFF.

The CDR3, as DNA: TGTGCCAGCAGCGACACGGGACTAGGGGATGAAGAGCAGTTCTTC. Amino acid sequence: CASSDTGLGDEEQFF. The gene calls are TRBV11-3 and TRBJ2-1; TRBD2 agrees at 8 bases. CDR3 length: 15 amino acids. Germline assignment: CDR1 SGHNT and CDR2 YENEEA. V was pared by 5 bases and J by 10 bases, with 13 bases of the junction left unmatched.

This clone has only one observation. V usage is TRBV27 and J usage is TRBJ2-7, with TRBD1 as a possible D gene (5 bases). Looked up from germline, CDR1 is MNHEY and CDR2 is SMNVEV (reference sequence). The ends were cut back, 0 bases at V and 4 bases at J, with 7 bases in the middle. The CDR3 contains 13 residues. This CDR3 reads CASSLSDNYEQYF. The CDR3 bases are TGTGCCAGCAGTTTATCGGACAATTACGAGCAGTACTTC.

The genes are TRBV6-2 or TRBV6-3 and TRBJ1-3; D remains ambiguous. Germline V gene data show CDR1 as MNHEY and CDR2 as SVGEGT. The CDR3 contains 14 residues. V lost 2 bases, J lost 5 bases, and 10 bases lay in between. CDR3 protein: CASSYRQTRNTIYF. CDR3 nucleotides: TGTGCCAGCAGTTACAGACAAACGCGAAACACCATATATTTT.

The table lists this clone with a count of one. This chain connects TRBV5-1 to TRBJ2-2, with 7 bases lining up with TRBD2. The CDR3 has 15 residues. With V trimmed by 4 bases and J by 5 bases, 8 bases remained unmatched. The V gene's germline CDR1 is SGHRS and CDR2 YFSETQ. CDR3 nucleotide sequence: TGCGCCAGCAGCCTCTCCGGGGGGAGAACCGGGGAGCTGTTTTTT. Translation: CASSLSGGRTGELFF.

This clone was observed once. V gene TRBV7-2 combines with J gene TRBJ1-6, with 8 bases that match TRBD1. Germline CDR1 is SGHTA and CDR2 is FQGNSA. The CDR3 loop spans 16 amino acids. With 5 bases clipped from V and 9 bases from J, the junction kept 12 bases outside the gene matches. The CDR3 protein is CASSLGRDRSFSPLHF. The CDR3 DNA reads TGTGCCAGCAGCCTGGGCCGGGACAGGTCTTTTTCACCCCTCCACTTT.

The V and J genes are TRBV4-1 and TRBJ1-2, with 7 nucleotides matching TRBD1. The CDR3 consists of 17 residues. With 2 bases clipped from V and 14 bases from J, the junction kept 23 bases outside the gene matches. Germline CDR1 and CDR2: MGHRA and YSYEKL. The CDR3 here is CASSQFQDGQAALLWTF. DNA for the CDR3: TGCGCCAGCAGCCAATTCCAGGACGGACAGGCCGCCCTATTGTGGACCTTC.

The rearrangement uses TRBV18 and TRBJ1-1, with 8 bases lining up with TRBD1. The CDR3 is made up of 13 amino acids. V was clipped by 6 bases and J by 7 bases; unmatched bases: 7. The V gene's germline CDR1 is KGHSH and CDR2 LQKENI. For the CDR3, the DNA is TGTGCCAGCTCCACAGGACAGGGAATTGAAGCTTTCTTT. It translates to CASSTGQGIEAFF.

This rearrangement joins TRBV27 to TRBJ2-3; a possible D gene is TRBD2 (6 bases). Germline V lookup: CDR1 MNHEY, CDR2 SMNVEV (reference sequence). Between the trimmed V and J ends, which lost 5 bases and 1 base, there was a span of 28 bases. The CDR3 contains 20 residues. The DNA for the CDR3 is TGTGCCAGCAGTCCCGCGGTAGGAGGGACGGGCTCGATAGGCACAGATACGCAGTATTTT. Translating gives CASSPAVGGTGSIGTDTQYF.

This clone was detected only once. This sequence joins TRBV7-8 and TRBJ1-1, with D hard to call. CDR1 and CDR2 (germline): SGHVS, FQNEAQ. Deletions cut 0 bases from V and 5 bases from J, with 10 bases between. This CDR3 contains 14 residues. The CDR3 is CASSLAGVVTEAFF. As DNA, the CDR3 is TGTGCCAGCAGCTTAGCCGGGGTGGTTACTGAAGCTTTCTTT.

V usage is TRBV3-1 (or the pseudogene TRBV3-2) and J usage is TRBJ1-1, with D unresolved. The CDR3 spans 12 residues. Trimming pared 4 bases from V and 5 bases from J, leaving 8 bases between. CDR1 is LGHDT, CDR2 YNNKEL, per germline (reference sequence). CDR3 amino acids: CASSRTDTEAFF. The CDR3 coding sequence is TGTGCCAGCAGCCGTACAGATACTGAAGCTTTCTTT.

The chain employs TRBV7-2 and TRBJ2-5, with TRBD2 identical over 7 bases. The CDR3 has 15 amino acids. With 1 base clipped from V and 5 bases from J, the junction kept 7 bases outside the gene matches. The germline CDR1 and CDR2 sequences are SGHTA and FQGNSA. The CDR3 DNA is TGTGCCAGCAGCTTAGAGGGGCAGGGAGGGGAGACCCAGTACTTC. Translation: CASSLEGQGGETQYF.

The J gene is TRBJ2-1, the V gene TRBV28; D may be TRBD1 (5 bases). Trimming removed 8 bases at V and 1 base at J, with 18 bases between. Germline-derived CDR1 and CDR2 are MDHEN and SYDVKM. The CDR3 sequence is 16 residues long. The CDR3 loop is CASFARLAGSYNEQFF. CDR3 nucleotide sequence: TGTGCCAGCTTCGCCCGATTAGCAGGGTCCTACAATGAGCAGTTCTTC.

The DNA of the CDR3 is TGCACCGTGCGCAGCGGGGCTAGCACAGATACGCAGTATTTT. Protein: CTVRSGASTDTQYF. The chain joins TRBV29-1 to TRBJ2-3, with 7 bases aligning to TRBD2. The CDR3 spans 14 residues. Per the germline V gene, CDR1 is SQVTM and CDR2 is ANQGSEA.

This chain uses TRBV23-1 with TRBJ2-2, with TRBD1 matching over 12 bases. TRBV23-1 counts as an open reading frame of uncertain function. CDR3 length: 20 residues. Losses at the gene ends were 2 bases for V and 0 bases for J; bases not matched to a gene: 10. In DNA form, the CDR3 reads TGCGCCAGCAGTCAAGCGGTCTCGGGACAGGGGGCAGCGAACACCGGGGAGCTGTTTTTT. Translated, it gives CASSQAVSGQGAANTGELFF.

In DNA, the CDR3 is TGCAGCGTCTCCGGACAGACTAACACTGAAGCTTTCTTT. Amino acid sequence: CSVSGQTNTEAFF. The rearrangement links TRBV29-1 to TRBJ1-1, with D maybe TRBD1 (6 bases). V was clipped by 6 bases and J by 2 bases, with 13 bases between them. The germline gives CDR1 SQVTM, CDR2 ANQGSEA. This CDR3 contains 13 residues. Drawing the rest from reference TRBV29-1 and TRBJ1-1, the complete variable domain is SAVISQKPSRDICQRGTSLTIQCQVDSQVTMMFWYRQQPGQSLTLIATANQGSEATYESGFVIDKFPISRPNLTFSTLTVSNMSPEDSSIYLCSVSGQTNTEAFFGQGTRLTVV.

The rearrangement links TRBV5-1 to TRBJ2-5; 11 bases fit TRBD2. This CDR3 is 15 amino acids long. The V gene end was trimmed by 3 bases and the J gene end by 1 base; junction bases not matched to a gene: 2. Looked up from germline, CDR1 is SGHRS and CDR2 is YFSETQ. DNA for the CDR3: TGCGCCAGCAGCTGGGGGACTAGCGGCCAAGAGACCCAGTACTTC. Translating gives CASSWGTSGQETQYF.

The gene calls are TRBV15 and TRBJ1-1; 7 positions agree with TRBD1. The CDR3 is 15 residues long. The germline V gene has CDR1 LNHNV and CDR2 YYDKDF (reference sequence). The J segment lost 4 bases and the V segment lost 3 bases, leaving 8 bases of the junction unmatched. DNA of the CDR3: TGTGCCACCAGCAGGATCGACAGGGCAACCACTGAAGCTTTCTTT. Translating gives CATSRIDRATTEAFF. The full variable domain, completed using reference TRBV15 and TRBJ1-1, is DAMVIQNPRYQVTQFGKPVTLSCSQTLNHNVMYWYQQKSSQAPKLLFHYYDKDFNNEADTPDNFQSRRPNTSFCFLDIRSPGLGDTAMYLCATSRIDRATTEAFFGQGTRLTVV.

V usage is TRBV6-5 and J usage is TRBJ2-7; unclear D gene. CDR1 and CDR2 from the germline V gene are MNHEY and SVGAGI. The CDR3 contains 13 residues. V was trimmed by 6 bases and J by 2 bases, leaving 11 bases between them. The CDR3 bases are TGTGCCAGCAGCCTCACGAGAACCTACGAGCAGTACTTC. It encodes CASSLTRTYEQYF.

The CDR3 nucleotides read TGTGCCAGCAGTGATACAGGGGGTGGGCAAGAGACCCAGTACTTC. Protein: CASSDTGGGQETQYF. This chain links TRBV25-1 with TRBJ2-5, with 8 bases lining up with TRBD1. Germline trimming cut 3 bases from V and 2 bases from J; bases unmatched to any gene: 5. CDR1 MGHDK and CDR2 SYGVNS come from the germline V gene. The CDR3 has 15 residues.

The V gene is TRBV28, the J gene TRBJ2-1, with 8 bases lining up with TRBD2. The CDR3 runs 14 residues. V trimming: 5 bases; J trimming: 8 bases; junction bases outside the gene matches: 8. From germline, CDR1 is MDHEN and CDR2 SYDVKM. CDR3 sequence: CASSPPGLVDEQFF. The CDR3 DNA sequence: TGTGCCAGCAGTCCACCGGGACTAGTCGATGAGCAGTTCTTC.

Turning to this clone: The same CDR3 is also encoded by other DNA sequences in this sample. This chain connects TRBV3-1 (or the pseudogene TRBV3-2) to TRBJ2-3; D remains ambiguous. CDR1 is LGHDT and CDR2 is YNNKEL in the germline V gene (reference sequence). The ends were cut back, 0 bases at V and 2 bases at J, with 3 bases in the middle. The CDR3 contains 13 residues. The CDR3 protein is CASSQEATDTQYF. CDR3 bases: TGTGCCAGCAGCCAAGAGGCCACAGATACGCAGTATTTT.

The CDR3 here is CASSDRDRGTNQPQHF. The CDR3 region has the DNA TGTGCCAGCAGTGACCGGGACAGGGGTACCAATCAGCCCCAGCATTTT. The genes are TRBV6-2 or TRBV6-3 and TRBJ1-5; 10 bases align to TRBD1. The CDR3 contains 16 residues. V trimming: 5 bases; J trimming: 3 bases; junction bases outside the gene matches: 7. CDR1 MNHEY and CDR2 SVGEGT come from the germline V gene.

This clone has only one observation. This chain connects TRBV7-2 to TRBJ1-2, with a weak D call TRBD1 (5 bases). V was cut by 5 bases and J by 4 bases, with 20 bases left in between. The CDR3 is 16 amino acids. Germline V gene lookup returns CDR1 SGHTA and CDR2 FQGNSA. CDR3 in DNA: TGTGCCAGCAGCCATGGATTAGCAGGGATGGCCTATGGCTACACCTTC. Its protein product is CASSHGLAGMAYGYTF.

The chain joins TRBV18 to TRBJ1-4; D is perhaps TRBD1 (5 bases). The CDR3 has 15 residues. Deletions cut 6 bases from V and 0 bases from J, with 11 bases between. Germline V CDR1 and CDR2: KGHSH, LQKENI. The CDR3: CASSRDSATNEKLFF. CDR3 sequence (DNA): TGTGCCAGCTCTCGCGACAGTGCAACTAATGAAAAACTGTTTTTT.

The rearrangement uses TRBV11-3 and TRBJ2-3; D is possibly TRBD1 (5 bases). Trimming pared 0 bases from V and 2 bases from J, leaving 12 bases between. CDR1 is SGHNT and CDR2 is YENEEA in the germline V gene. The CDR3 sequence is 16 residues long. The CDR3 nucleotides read TGTGCCAGCAGCTTAGATGGATCAGGGATCACAGATACGCAGTATTTT. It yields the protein CASSLDGSGITDTQYF.

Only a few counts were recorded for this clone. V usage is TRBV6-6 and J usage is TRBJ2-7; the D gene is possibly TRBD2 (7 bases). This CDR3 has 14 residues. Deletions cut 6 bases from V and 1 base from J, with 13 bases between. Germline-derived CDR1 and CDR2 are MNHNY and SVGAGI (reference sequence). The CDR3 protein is CASRGGGRSYEQYF. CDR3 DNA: TGTGCCAGCAGGGGAGGGGGGAGGTCCTACGAGCAGTACTTC.